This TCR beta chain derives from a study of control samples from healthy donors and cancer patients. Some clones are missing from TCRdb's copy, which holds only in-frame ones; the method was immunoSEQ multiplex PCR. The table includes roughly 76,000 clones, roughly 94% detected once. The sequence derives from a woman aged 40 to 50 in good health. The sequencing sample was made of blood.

The CDR3 loop is CAWKIGTVLGANVLTF. Here the CDR3 DNA reads TGTGCCTGGAAAATCGGGACGGTTCTAGGGGCCAACGTCCTGACTTTC. The genes are TRBV30 and TRBJ2-6; the D call may be TRBD1 or TRBD2 (5 bases each). Germline CDR1 GTSNPN, CDR2 SVGIG (reference sequence). Between the trimmed V and J ends, which lost 4 bases and 4 bases, there was a span of 17 bases. The CDR3 covers 16 residues.